This T cell receptor (beta chain) originates from a study of T cells in Graves' hyperthyroidism and ophthalmopathy. Researchers took RNA transcripts and amplified the TCR beta CDR3 regions from them. The TCR CDR3 was amplified in a first-round RT-PCR using the HTBI primer set. Using its own MiXCR run on the multiplex PCR reads, TCRdb lists one record per CDR3 protein. Here the sample spans hundreds of thousands of distinct CDR3 sequences, 38% being singletons. There are 14 residues in the CDR3. CDR1 and CDR2 (germline): SQVTM, ANQGSEA. Trimming stripped 3 bases from V and 4 bases from J, with 15 bases between. This clonotype has ten or more counts.

Sequencing was performed on blood. V gene TRBV29-1 combines with J gene TRBJ1-1, with unresolved D. The receptor's source is a man aged 18-30 years with Graves' hyperthyroidism. For the CDR3, the DNA is TGCAGCGTTGACCAATGGCCGGGCGGCACTGAAGCTTTCTTT. Translated, it gives CSVDQWPGGTEAFF.